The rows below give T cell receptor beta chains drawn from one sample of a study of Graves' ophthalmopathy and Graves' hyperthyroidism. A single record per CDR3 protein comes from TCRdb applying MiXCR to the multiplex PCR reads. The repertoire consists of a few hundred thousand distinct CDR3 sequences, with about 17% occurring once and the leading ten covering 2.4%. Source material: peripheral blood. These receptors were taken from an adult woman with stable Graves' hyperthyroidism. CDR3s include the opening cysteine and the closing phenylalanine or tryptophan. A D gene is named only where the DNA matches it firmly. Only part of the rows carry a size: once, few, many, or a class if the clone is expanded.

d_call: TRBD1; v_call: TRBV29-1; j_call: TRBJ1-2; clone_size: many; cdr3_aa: CSVRQGGGYTF; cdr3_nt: TGCAGCGTTCGACAGGGAGGTGGCTACACCTTC
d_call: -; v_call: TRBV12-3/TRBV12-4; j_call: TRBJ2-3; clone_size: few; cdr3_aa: CASSLFSTDTQYF; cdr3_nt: TGTGCCAGCAGTTTGTTTAGCACAGATACGCAGTATTTT
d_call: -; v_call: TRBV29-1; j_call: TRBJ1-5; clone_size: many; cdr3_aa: CSVAGDGNQPQHF; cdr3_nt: TGCAGCGTTGCAGGGGATGGCAATCAGCCCCAGCATTTT
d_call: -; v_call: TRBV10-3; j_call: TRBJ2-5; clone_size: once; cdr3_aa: CAISEKGWETQYF; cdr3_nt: TGTGCCATCAGTGAGAAGGGGTGGGAGACCCAGTACTTC
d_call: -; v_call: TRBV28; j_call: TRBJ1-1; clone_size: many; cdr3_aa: CASRLFDGGSGTEAFF; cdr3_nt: TGTGCCAGCAGACTCTTTGACGGTGGTTCGGGAACTGAAGCTTTCTTT
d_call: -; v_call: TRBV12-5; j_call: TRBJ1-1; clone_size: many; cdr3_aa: CASGPRHAPNTEAFF; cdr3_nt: TGTGCTAGTGGGCCAAGACACGCTCCGAACACTGAAGCTTTCTTT
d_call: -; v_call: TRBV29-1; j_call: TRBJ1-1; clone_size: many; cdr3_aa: CSVVTVLGTEAFF; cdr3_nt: TGCAGCGTTGTTACAGTTCTGGGTACTGAAGCTTTCTTT
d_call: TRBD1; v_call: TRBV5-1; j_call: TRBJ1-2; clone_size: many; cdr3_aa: CASSPGTDRTF; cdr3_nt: TGCGCCAGCAGCCCCGGGACGGACAGGACCTTC
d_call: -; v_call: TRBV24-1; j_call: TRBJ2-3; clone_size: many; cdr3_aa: CATSDFWTAGGTDTQYF; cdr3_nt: TGTGCCACCAGTGATTTCTGGACAGCGGGTGGCACAGATACGCAGTATTTT
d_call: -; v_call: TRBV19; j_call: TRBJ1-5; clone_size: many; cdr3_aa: CASSPANQPQHF; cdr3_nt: TGTGCCAGTAGTCCAGCCAATCAGCCCCAGCATTTT
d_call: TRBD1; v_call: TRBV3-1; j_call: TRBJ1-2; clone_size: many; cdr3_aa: CASSQGRQGGYGYTF; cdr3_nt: TGTGCCAGCAGCCAAGGGCGACAGGGGGGCTATGGCTACACCTTC
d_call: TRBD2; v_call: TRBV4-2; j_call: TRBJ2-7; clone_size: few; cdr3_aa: CASSPWGLAGVDEQYF; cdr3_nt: TGTGCCAGCAGCCCCTGGGGATTAGCGGGAGTCGACGAGCAGTACTTC
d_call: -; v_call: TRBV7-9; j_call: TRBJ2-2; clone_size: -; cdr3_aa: CASSSNRRNTGELFF; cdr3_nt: TGTGCCAGCAGCTCAAACAGGAGGAACACCGGGGAGCTGTTTTTT
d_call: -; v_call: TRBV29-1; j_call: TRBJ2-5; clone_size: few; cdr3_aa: CSVGGGGKETQYF; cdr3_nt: TGCAGCGTTGGGGGAGGGGGAAAAGAGACCCAGTACTTC
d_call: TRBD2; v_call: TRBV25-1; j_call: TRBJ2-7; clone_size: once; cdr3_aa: CASSTPAGGPNEQYF; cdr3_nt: TGTGCCAGCAGTACCCCTGCGGGAGGGCCGAATGAGCAGTACTTC
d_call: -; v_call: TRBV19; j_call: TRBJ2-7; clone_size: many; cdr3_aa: CASSPRGHEQYF; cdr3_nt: TGTGCCAGTAGCCCCAGGGGCCACGAGCAGTACTTC
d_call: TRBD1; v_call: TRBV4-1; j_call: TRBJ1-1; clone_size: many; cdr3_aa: CASSQKGATEAFF; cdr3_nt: TGCGCCAGCAGCCAAAAGGGGGCCACTGAAGCTTTCTTT
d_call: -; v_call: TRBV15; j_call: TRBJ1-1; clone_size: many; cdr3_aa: CATSTQASGTPAFF; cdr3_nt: TGTGCCACCAGCACCCAAGCGTCCGGGACCCCAGCTTTCTTT